Here is one T cell receptor (beta chain) with its context. Beta-chain TCR CDR3 regions were amplified from RNA transcripts. First-round RT-PCR employed HTBI primers, with a second-round multiplex PCR after it. TCRdb redid the calling of the multiplex PCR reads with MiXCR, one entry per CDR3 protein. This table has about 620,000 distinct CDR3 sequences, 22% appearing once. Exclusion criteria comprised other autoimmune diseases, uncontrolled infections, pregnancy or lactation in patients. PBMCs were isolated from a roughly 10 ml sample of fresh peripheral blood. This specimen belongs to a study of Graves' ophthalmopathy and Graves' hyperthyroidism. Study at large: No treatment had been given when peripheral blood was collected at initial diagnosis.

This clonotype was sampled from a woman aged 18-30 years with stable Graves' hyperthyroidism. Some clones in this sample may be carry-over from other donors' samples. Sequencing was performed on peripheral blood.

The CDR3 DNA reads TGTGCCAGCAGTCCAAGTCTCAGGGGGCCTGGGCAGCCCCAGCATTTT. This encodes CASSPSLRGPGQPQHF. The genes are TRBV6-1 and TRBJ1-5; TRBD1 aligns across 8 bases. Per the germline V gene, CDR1 is MNHNS and CDR2 is SASEGT. V gave up 5 bases and J gave up 7 bases; unmatched junction bases: 13. The CDR3 runs to 16 residues.